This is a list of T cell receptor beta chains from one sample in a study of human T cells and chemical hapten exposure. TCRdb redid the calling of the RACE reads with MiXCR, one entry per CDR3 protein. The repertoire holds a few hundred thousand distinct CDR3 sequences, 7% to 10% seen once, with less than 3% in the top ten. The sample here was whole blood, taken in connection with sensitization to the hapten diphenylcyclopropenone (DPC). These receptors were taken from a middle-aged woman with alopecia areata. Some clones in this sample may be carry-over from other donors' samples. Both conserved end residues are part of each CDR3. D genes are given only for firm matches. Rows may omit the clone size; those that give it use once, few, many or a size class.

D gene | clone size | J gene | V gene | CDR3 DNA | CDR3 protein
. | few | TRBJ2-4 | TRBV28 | TGTGCCAGCACCAACATGGGGACCCCGACTCCCAAAAACATTCAGTACTTC | CASTNMGTPTPKNIQYF
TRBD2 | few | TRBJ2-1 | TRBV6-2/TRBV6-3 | TGTGCCAGCAGTTCGAAGCGGGAGAAAACCTACAATGAGCAGTTCTTC | CASSSKREKTYNEQFF
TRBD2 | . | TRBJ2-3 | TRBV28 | TGTGCCAGCATCCGGGGGAGGGTTGGCACAGATACGCAGTATTTT | CASIRGRVGTDTQYF
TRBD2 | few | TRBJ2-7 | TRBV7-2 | TGTGCCAGCAGCTTAGCGGGGGGGATCTACGAGCAGTACTTC | CASSLAGGIYEQYF
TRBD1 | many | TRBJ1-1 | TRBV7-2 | TGTGCCAGCAGCCCCAGGGGGCGAAGCACTGAAGCTTTCTTT | CASSPRGRSTEAFF
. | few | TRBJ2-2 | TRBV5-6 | TGTGCCAGCAGCCCGGTCGGGGCGAACACCGGGGAGCTGTTTTTT | CASSPVGANTGELFF
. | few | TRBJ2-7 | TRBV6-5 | TGTGCCAGCAGTTACTCGGGCGAGCAGTACTTC | CASSYSGEQYF
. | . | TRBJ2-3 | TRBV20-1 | TGCAGTGCTCGCAGGGGAGTGGATACGCAGTATTTT | CSARRGVDTQYF
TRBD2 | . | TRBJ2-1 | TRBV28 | TGTGCCAGCAGTTTGGGGACTAGCGTAAACAATGAGCAGTTCTTC | CASSLGTSVNNEQFF
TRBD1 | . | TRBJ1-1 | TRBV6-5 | TGTGCCAGCAGTGAACCCGGGACAGGGATAACTGAAGCTTTCTTT | CASSEPGTGITEAFF
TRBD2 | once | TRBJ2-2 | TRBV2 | TGTGCCAGCAGGTTCGGAGCGGGAAAGGTCACCGGGGAGCTGTTTTTT | CASRFGAGKVTGELFF
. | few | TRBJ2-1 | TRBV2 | TGTGCCAGCAGAGAGCAGGGTAATGAGCAGTTCTTC | CASREQGNEQFF
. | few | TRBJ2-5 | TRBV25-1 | TGTGCCAGCACGACAGACGGCGGGACCCAGTACTTC | CASTTDGGTQYF
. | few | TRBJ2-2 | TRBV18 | TGTGCCAGCTCACCACCGGCACAGACAAACACCGGGGAGCTGTTTTTT | CASSPPAQTNTGELFF
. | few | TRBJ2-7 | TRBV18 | TGTGCCAGCTCACCGAAGGAGCTTTCCTACGAGCAGTACTTC | CASSPKELSYEQYF
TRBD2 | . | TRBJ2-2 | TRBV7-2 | TGTGCCAGCAGCCCGACTAGCGGGAGACCGTGGACCGGGGAGCTGTTTTTT | CASSPTSGRPWTGELFF
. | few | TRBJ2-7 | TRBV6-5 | TGTGCCAGCAGTTACACCCACTCGCCGGGACTGGGGGAGCAGTACTTC | CASSYTHSPGLGEQYF
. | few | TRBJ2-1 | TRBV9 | TGTGCCAGCAGCGTAGGTGGGGTTGAGGGTGGTGAGCAGTTCTTC | CASSVGGVEGGEQFF
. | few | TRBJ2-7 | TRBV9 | TGTGCCAGCAGCGTAGGCGGGCTGCAGTACTACGAGCAGTACTTC | CASSVGGLQYYEQYF
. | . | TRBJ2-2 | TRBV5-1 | TGCGCCAGCAGCTTGGATGGACGAACGAACACCGGGGAGCTGTTTTTT | CASSLDGRTNTGELFF
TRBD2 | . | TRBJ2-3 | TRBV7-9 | TGTGCCAGCAGCCCCCTGGCGGGAGGCCTCACAGATACGCAGTATTTT | CASSPLAGGLTDTQYF
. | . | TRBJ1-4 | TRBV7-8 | TGTGCCAGCAGCTTAGTCAGGGGAGGGAGAAAACTGTTTTTT | CASSLVRGGRKLFF
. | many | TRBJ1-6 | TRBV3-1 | TGTGCCAGCAGCCCTGGGACACCTCCATCCCTCCACTTT | CASSPGTPPSLHF
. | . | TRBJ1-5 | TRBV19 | TGTGCCAGTAGTATCGGGACTCCTAGCAATCAGCCCCAGCATTTT | CASSIGTPSNQPQHF
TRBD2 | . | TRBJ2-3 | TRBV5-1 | TGCGCCAGCAGCTTGGTGGCTAGCGGGCCACCTAGCACAGATACGCAGTATTTT | CASSLVASGPPSTDTQYF
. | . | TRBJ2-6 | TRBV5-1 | TGCGCCAGCAGCGAAACAGTGGCCGGGGCCAACGTCCTGACTTTC | CASSETVAGANVLTF
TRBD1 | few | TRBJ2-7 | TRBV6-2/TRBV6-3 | TGTGCCAGCAGTCTTAACAGGGGAAACGAGCAGTACTTC | CASSLNRGNEQYF
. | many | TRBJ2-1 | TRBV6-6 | TGTGCCAGCAATAGGGGCGCAAGCTCCTACAATGAGCAGTTCTTC | CASNRGASSYNEQFF
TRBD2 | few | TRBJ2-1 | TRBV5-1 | TGCGCCAGCAGCTTGGACGGCGGGAGAAGCTACAATGAGCAGTTCTTC | CASSLDGGRSYNEQFF
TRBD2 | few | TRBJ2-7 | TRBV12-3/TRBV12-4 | TGTGCCAGCAGTTTCCAGGGGCTAGCGGGAGGGCCGGTGAACGAGCAGTACTTC | CASSFQGLAGGPVNEQYF
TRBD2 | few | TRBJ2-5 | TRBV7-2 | TGTGCCAGCAGCCCCCAGACTAGCGGGCCAGAGACCCAGTACTTC | CASSPQTSGPETQYF
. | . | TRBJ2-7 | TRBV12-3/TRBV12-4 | TGTGCCAGCAGTTGGGGGCGTCGAGCCTACGAGCAGTACTTC | CASSWGRRAYEQYF
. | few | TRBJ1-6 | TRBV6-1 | TGTGCCAGCAGTGAATGGGGGGCCGATGCACCCCTCCACTTT | CASSEWGADAPLHF
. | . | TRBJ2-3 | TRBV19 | TGTGCCAGTAGTAATCGGGGGGCAAGGACAGATACGCAGTATTTT | CASSNRGARTDTQYF
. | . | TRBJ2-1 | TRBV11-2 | TGTGCCAGCAGCTCTGGGACTGCCTCCTACAATGAGCAGTTCTTC | CASSSGTASYNEQFF
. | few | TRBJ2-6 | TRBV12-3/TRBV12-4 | TGTGCCAGCAGTTCCGGCCGTGATGGGGCCAACGTCCTGACTTTC | CASSSGRDGANVLTF
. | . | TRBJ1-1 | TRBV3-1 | TGTGCTTTTCAGGGCATGGACACTGAAGCTTTCTTT | CAFQGMDTEAFF
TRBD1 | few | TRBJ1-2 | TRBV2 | TGTGCCAGTCGACAGGGGCAAGGAGGCTACACCTTC | CASRQGQGGYTF
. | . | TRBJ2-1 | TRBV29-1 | TGCAGCGTTACAGGGGGGGACAATGAGCAGTTCTTC | CSVTGGDNEQFF
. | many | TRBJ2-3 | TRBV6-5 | TGTGCCAGCAGTTACTCAAGGGGTTGGGCCGATACGCAGTATTTT | CASSYSRGWADTQYF
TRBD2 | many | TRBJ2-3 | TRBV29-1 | TGCAGCGTCGATCTCGGGACTAGCGGGAGTGGGGCAGATACGCAGTATTTT | CSVDLGTSGSGADTQYF
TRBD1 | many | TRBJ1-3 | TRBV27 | TGTGCCAGCAGTTTTGACAGGGTTTCCCCCATATATTTT | CASSFDRVSPIYF
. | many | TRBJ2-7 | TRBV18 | TGTGCCAGCTCACCACCGGAGAGTTTGCGGCAGTACTTC | CASSPPESLRQYF
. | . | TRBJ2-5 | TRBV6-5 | TGTGCCAGCAGTGATAGCGGCTTTGGGACCCAGTACTTC | CASSDSGFGTQYF
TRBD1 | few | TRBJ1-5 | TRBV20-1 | TGCAGTGCTAGAGATCCGCAGGGGGCGGATCAGCCCCAGCATTTT | CSARDPQGADQPQHF
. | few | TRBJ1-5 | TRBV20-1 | TGCAGTGCTAGACCACAGGGTTATCAGCCCCAGCATTTT | CSARPQGYQPQHF
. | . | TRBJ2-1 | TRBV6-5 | TGTGCCAGCAGTCCCCAATTGTTTACGGCGAGTGAGCAGTTCTTC | CASSPQLFTASEQFF
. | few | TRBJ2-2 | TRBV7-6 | TGTGCCAGCAGCTCGTCAGGGGCCACCGGGGAGCTGTTTTTT | CASSSSGATGELFF